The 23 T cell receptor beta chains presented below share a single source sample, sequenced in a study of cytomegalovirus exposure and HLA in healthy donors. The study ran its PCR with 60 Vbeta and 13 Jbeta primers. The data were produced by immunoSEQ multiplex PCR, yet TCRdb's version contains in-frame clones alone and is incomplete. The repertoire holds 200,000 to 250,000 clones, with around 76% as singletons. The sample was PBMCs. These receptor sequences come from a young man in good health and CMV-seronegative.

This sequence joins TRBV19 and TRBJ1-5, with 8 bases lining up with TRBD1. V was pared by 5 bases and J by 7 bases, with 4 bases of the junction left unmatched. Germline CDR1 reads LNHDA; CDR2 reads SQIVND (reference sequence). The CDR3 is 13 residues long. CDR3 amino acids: CASSPGGGQPQHF. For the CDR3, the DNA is TGTGCCAGTAGTCCAGGGGGCGGACAGCCCCAGCATTTT.

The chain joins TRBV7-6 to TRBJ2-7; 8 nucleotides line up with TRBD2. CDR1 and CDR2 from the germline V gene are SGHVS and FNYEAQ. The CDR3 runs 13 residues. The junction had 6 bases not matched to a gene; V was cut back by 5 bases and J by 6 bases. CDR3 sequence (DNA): TGTGCCAGCAGCCCAGGACTAGCCGGCGAGCAGTACTTC. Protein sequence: CASSPGLAGEQYF.

CDR3 coding DNA: TGTGCCTGGATGATGACGGGTAGGATTACCACCTCTGAGCAGTTCTTC. Residues: CAWMMTGRITTSEQFF. The V gene is TRBV30, the J gene TRBJ2-1; the D is unclear. The germline CDR1 and CDR2 sequences are GTSNPN and SVGIG (reference sequence). The V end lost 4 bases, the J end lost 9 bases, and 25 bases lay between the germline ends. CDR3 size: 16 residues.

Here the CDR3 DNA reads TGTGCCAGCAGCTTCCAAGAGACCCAGTACTTC. Encoded protein: CASSFQETQYF. The chain has TRBV2 and TRBJ2-5; D not resolved. The V gene lost 6 bases and the J gene lost 1 base, with 3 bases spanning the gap. The CDR3 sequence is 11 residues long. Germline V gives CDR1 SNHLY, CDR2 FYNNEI.

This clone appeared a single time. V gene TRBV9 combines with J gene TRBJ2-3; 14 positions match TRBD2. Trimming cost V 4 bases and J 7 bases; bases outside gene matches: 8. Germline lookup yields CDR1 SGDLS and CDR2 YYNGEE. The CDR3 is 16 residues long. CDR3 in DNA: TGTGCCAGCAGCCCTCGACTAGCGGGAGGGCGATATACGCAGTATTTT. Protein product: CASSPRLAGGRYTQYF.

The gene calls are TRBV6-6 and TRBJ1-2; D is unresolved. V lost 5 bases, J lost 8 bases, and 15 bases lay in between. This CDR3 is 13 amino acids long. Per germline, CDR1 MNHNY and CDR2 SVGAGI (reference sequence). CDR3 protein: CASSDFTTRGYTF. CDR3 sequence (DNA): TGTGCCAGCAGTGATTTCACGACGCGGGGCTACACCTTC.

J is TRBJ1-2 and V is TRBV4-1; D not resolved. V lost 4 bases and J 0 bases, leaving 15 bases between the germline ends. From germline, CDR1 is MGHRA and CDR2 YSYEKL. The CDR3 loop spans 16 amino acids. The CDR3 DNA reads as TGCGCCAGCAGCCGCCTATTACCGGGAGCTAACTATGGCTACACCTTC. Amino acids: CASSRLLPGANYGYTF.

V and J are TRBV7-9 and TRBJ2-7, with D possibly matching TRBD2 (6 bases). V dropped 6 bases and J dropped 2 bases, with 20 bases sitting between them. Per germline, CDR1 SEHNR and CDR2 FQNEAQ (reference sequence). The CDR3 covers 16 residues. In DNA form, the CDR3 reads TGTGCCAGCAGGCCAAACACCGGGACGGGAGCCTACGAGCAGTACTTC. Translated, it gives CASRPNTGTGAYEQYF.

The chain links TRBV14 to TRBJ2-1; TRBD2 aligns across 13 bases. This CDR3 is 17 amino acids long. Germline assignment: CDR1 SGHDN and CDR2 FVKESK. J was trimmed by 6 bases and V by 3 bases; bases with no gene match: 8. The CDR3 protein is CASSHPTSGRFVNEQFF. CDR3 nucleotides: TGTGCCAGCAGCCATCCGACTAGCGGGAGGTTTGTCAATGAGCAGTTCTTC.

CDR3 protein: CASSLREGVAGHNEQFF. CDR3 sequence (DNA): TGTGCCAGCAGCTTAAGGGAAGGAGTAGCGGGTCACAATGAGCAGTTCTTC. The V call is TRBV7-8, the J call TRBJ2-1, with TRBD2 identical over 7 bases. Germline lookup yields CDR1 SGHVS and CDR2 FQNEAQ. Trimming cost V 2 bases and J 5 bases; bases outside gene matches: 12. The CDR3 has 17 amino acids.

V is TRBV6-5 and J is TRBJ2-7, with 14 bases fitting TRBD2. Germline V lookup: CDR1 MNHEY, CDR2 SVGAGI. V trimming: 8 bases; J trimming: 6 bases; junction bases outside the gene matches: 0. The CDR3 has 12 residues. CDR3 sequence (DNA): TGTGCCAGCGGACTAGCGGGAGGCGAGCAGTACTTC. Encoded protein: CASGLAGGEQYF.

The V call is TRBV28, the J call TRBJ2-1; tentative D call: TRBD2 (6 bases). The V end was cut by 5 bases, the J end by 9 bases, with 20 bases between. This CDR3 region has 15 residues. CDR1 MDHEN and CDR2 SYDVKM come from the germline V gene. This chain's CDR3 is CASSPPGLVRGEQFF. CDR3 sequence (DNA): TGTGCCAGCAGTCCGCCGGGACTCGTTCGAGGTGAGCAGTTCTTC. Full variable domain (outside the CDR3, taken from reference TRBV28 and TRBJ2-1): DVKVTQSSRYLVKRTGEKVFLECVQDMDHENMFWYRQDPGLGLRLIYFSYDVKMKEKGDIPEGYSVSREKKERFSLILESASTNQTSMYLCASSPPGLVRGEQFFGPGTRLTVL.

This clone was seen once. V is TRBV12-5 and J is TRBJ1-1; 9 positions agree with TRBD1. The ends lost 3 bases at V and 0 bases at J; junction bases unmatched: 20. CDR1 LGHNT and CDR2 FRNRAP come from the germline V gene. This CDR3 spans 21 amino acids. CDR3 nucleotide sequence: TGTGCTAGTGGTTTCACTCCCGGGACAGGGCCTAGGGTGACCATGAACACTGAAGCTTTCTTT. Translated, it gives CASGFTPGTGPRVTMNTEAFF.

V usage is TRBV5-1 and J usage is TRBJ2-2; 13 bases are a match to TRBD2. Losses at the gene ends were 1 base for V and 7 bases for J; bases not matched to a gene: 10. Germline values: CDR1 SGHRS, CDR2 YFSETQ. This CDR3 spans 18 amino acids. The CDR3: CASSLSYGLAGVVGELFF. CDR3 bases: TGCGCCAGCAGCTTGTCATACGGACTAGCGGGAGTCGTCGGGGAGCTGTTTTTT.

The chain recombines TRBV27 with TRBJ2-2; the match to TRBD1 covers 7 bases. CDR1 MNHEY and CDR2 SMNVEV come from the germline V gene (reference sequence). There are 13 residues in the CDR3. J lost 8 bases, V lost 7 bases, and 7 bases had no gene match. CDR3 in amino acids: CASKGQWEGELFF. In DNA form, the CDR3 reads TGTGCCAGCAAGGGACAGTGGGAGGGGGAGCTGTTTTTT.

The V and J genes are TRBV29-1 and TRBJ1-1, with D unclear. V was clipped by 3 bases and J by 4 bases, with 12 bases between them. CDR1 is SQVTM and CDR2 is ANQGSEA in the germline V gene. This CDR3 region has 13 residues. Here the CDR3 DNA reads TGCAGCGTTGACGGGGAGGGTGGCACTGAAGCTTTCTTT. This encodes CSVDGEGGTEAFF.

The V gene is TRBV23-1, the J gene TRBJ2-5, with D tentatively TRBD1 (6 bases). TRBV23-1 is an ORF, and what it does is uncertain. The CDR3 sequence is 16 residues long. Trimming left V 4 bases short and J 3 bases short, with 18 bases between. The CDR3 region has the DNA TGCGCCAGCAGTCGGTCGGTCCTACAGGGAGAAGAGACCCAGTACTTC. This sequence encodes CASSRSVLQGEETQYF.

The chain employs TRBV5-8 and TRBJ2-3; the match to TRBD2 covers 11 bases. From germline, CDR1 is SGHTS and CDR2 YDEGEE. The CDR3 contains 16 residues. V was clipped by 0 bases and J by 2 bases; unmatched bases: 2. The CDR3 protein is CASSLGTSGFTDTQYF. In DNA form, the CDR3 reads TGTGCCAGCAGCTTGGGGACTAGCGGGTTCACAGATACGCAGTATTTT.

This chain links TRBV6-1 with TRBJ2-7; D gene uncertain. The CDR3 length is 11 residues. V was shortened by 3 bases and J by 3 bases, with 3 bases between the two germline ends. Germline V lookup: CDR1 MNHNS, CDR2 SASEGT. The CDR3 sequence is CASSDNYEQYF. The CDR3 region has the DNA TGTGCCAGCAGTGATAACTACGAGCAGTACTTC.

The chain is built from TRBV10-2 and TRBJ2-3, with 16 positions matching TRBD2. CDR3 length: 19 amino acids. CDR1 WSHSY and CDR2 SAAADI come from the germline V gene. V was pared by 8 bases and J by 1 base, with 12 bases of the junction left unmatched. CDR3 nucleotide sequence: TGCGCCAGCCTTGTTGAGGGACTAGCGGGAGGGCTCCGCACAGATACGCAGTATTTT. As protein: CASLVEGLAGGLRTDTQYF.

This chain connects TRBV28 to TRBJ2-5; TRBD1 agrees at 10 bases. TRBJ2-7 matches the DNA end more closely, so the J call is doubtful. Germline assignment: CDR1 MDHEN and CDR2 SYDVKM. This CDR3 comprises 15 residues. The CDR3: CASSLPGQGFYEQYF. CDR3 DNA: TGTGCCAGCAGTCTACCGGGACAGGGGTTCTACGAGCAGTACTTC.

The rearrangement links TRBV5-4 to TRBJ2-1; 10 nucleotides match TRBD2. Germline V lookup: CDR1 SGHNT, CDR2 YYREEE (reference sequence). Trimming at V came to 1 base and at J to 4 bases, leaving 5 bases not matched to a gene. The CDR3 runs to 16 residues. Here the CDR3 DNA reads TGTGCCAGCAGCTTGCCAAGCGGGAGGGCTTACAATGAGCAGTTCTTC. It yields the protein CASSLPSGRAYNEQFF.

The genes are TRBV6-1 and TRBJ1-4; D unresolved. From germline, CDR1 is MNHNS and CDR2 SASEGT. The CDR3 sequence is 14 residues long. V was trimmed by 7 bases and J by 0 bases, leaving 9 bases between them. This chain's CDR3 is CASKVVATNEKLFF. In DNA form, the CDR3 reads TGTGCCAGCAAAGTAGTCGCAACTAATGAAAAACTGTTTTTT.